Sequencing of this T cell receptor (beta chain) was carried out in a study of T cells in Graves' hyperthyroidism and ophthalmopathy. Study-wide findings and caveats: Ophthalmopathy was identified by the model a median 6.5 months ahead of onset. Ophthalmopathy and stable hyperthyroidism were separated by a 13 V-J model. Most thyroid clonotypes expanded above 0.001 were also detected in blood.

In germline, CDR1 is SGHVS, CDR2 FNYEAQ. The CDR3 is 17 residues long. Trimming cost V 5 bases and J 0 bases, with 17 bases left between them. RNA transcripts were the template for amplifying TCR beta CDR3 regions. With the HTBI primer set, the TCR CDR3 went through a first round of RT-PCR. TCRdb re-analysed the multiplex PCR reads in MiXCR, keeping a single row per CDR3 protein. This table holds a few hundred thousand distinct CDR3 sequences, approximately 13% found once. About this clonotype: The antigen remains undetermined.

Criteria for exclusion of patients were uncontrolled infection, other autoimmune disease, pregnancy or lactation. Source material: blood. The clonotype comes from a man under 40 with Graves' hyperthyroidism that later progressed to Graves' ophthalmopathy. The chain employs TRBV7-6 and TRBJ1-3, with TRBD1 as a possible D gene (6 bases). CDR3 amino acids: CASSTHRTDDSGNTIYF. The CDR3 DNA sequence: TGTGCCAGCAGCACCCATAGGACAGATGACTCTGGAAACACCATATATTTT.